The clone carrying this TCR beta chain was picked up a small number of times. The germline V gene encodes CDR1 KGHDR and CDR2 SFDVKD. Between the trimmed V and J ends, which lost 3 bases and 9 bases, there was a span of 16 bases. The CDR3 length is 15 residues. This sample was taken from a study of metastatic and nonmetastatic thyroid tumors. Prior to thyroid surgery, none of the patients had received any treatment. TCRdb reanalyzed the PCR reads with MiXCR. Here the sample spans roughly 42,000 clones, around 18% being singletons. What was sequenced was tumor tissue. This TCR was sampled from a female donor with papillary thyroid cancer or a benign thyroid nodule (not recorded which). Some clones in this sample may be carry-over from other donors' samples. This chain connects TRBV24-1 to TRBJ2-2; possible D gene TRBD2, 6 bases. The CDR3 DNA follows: TGTGCCACCAGTGATCGCTCTAGCGTGGTCAGGGAGCTGTTTTTT. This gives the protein CATSDRSSVVRELFF.